This T cell receptor beta chain was identified during a study of regulatory T cells in long-lasting Graves disease. Time point meaning: persistent/refractory GD, antithyroid drugs over 5 years with positive TRAb. RNA isolated from PBMCs was used to make the TCR library. HTBI primers from iRepertoire and Arm-PCR of CDR3 regions yielded the TCR beta libraries. Using its own MiXCR run on the multiplex PCR reads, TCRdb lists one record per CDR3 protein. The repertoire has under 450,000 distinct CDR3 sequences, 20% to 25% of them found once; the top ten carry approximately 30%. This CDR3 comprises 17 residues. From germline, CDR1 is LNHNV and CDR2 YYDKDF (reference sequence). Losses at the gene ends were 5 bases for V and 8 bases for J; bases not matched to a gene: 15.

The clonotype comes from a woman between 40 and 50 years old with Graves disease. The rearrangement links TRBV15 to TRBJ2-2; 9 bases line up with TRBD1. This sample comprised peripheral blood mononuclear cells (PBMCs), obtained when the disease was refractory, from a patient treated with antithyroid drugs. As DNA, the CDR3 is TGTGCCACCAGCTCTTTCCGGGACAGGGTACTTCGAGGGGAGCTGTTTTTT. It is translated as CATSSFRDRVLRGELFF. Drawing the rest from reference TRBV15 and TRBJ2-2, the complete variable domain is DAMVIQNPRYQVTQFGKPVTLSCSQTLNHNVMYWYQQKSSQAPKLLFHYYDKDFNNEADTPDNFQSRRPNTSFCFLDIRSPGLGDTAMYLCATSSFRDRVLRGELFFGEGSRLTVL.